Presented here are 27 T cell receptor beta chains from one specimen sequenced in a study of shared clonotypes between healthy human individuals (dated by TCRdb to the early 2020s). The method was the immunoSEQ multiplex PCR assay. TCRdb retrieved this table from immuneACCESS and kept in-frame rearrangements only. Not all clones are present; in checked studies, unresolved V genes account for under half, and no reason is known for the remainder. The sample table lists roughly 2.4 million clones, under 97% of them with a count of one. The top ten clonotypes cover around 0.13% of the sample. Sample: naive CD4+ T cells sorted from blood. The cell subset or site label here, explained by the study, means: CD45RA+ positively selected. Receptors were obtained from a man younger than 30 in good health.

Comments on this clone: The same CDR3 arises from other DNA sequences in this sample as well. The CDR3 DNA reads as TGTGCCAGCAGTTCCCGGGACTCTGGAAACACCATATATTTT. It is translated as CASSSRDSGNTIYF. The V call is TRBV27, the J call TRBJ1-3; D is unclear. V gave up 4 bases and J gave up 0 bases, with 7 bases separating them. CDR1 is MNHEY and CDR2 is SMNVEV in the germline V gene (reference sequence). The CDR3 loop spans 14 amino acids.

The chain has TRBV5-1 and TRBJ1-1, with TRBD1 identical over 8 bases. J was trimmed by 4 bases and V by 4 bases; bases with no gene match: 12. The CDR3 has 16 amino acids. The germline CDR1 and CDR2 sequences are SGHRS and YFSETQ. CDR3 in amino acids: CASSPEMKGQGTEAFF. The CDR3 DNA follows: TGCGCCAGCAGCCCAGAAATGAAAGGACAGGGCACTGAAGCTTTCTTT.

V gene TRBV2 combines with J gene TRBJ2-5; D might be TRBD2 (6 bases). Gene TRBJ2-7 matches the end of the DNA better, so the J call may be wrong. Germline CDR1 reads SNHLY; CDR2 reads FYNNEI. This CDR3 spans 14 amino acids. The CDR3 DNA follows: TGTGCCAGCACTCTGCTCCGGGGACTTTACGAGCAGTACTTC. Residues: CASTLLRGLYEQYF.

J is TRBJ2-5 and V is TRBV20-1, with D perhaps TRBD2 (5 bases). This CDR3 spans 11 amino acids. The germline V and J ends were trimmed by 7 bases and 5 bases, with 11 bases remaining between them. Per germline, CDR1 DFQATT and CDR2 SNEGSKA (reference sequence). This CDR3 reads CSGGRLETQYF. CDR3 in DNA: TGCAGTGGAGGGCGTTTGGAGACCCAGTACTTC.

The chain uses TRBV7-8 and TRBJ2-2; perhaps TRBD1 as D (5 bases). Trimming removed 5 bases from V and 5 bases from J, with 21 bases in between. CDR1 and CDR2 (germline): SGHVS, FQNEAQ. The CDR3 is 17 amino acids. The CDR3 coding sequence is TGTGCCAGCAGCCCCAAAACTCTAGGGGTTTCGACCGGGGAGCTGTTTTTT. This gives the protein CASSPKTLGVSTGELFF. Variable domain in full (rest from reference TRBV7-8 and TRBJ2-2): GAGVSQSPRYKVAKRGQDVALRCDPISGHVSLFWYQQALGQGPEFLTYFQNEAQLDKSGLPSDRFFAERPEGSVSTLKIQRTQQEDSAVYLCASSPKTLGVSTGELFFGEGSRLTVL.

The chain joins TRBV28 to TRBJ1-1; D is undetermined. V gave up 4 bases and J gave up 6 bases, with 9 bases separating them. This CDR3 spans 12 amino acids. Germline-derived CDR1 and CDR2 are MDHEN and SYDVKM. CDR3 in amino acids: CASSSLHPEAFF. Here the CDR3 DNA reads TGTGCCAGCAGTTCGTTACACCCTGAAGCTTTCTTT.

The rearrangement joins TRBV5-5 to TRBJ1-1, with D unclear. Germline values: CDR1 SGHKS, CDR2 YYEKEE (reference sequence). The CDR3 extends over 11 amino acids. V gave up 0 bases and J gave up 7 bases, with 4 bases separating them. CDR3 loop: CASSLVSEAFF. DNA of the CDR3: TGTGCCAGCAGCTTGGTTAGTGAAGCTTTCTTT. Based on the CDR3 plus reference TRBV5-5 and TRBJ1-1, the full variable domain is DAGVTQSPTHLIKTRGQQVTLRCSPISGHKSVSWYQQVLGQGPQFIFQYYEKEERGRGNFPDRFSARQFPNYSSELNVNALLLGDSALYLCASSLVSEAFFGQGTRLTVV.

The genes are TRBV19 and TRBJ2-3; 7 positions match TRBD1. This CDR3 region has 15 residues. Germline V gives CDR1 LNHDA, CDR2 SQIVND (reference sequence). J was trimmed by 0 bases and V by 6 bases; bases with no gene match: 6. CDR3 protein: CASRQQGSSTDTQYF. CDR3 nucleotides: TGTGCCAGTAGGCAACAGGGGAGTAGCACAGATACGCAGTATTTT.

This clone came up once. The CDR3 DNA sequence: TGTGCCTCTCGGGCAGGGGGAATTGGACCCCTCCACTTT. Its translation is CASRAGGIGPLHF. This chain uses TRBV30 with TRBJ1-6, with TRBD1 matching 7 bases. V was pared by 7 bases and J by 12 bases, with 12 bases of the junction left unmatched. CDR3 length: 13 residues. Germline CDR1 and CDR2: GTSNPN and SVGIG (reference sequence).

This chain uses TRBV19 with TRBJ2-3, with D perhaps TRBD2 (5 bases). Germline V CDR1 and CDR2: LNHDA, SQIVND (reference sequence). V was trimmed by 5 bases and J by 1 base, leaving 7 bases between them. The CDR3 is 13 residues long. This CDR3 reads CASSRTRTDTQYF. CDR3 in DNA: TGTGCCAGTAGTCGGACTCGCACAGATACGCAGTATTTT.

The chain recombines TRBV6-5 with TRBJ1-6; D gene unclear. Germline V gene data show CDR1 as MNHEY and CDR2 as SVGAGI. The CDR3 is 15 amino acids. The V gene lost 0 bases and the J gene lost 7 bases, with 10 bases spanning the gap. DNA for the CDR3: TGTGCCAGCAGTTACTCGCACGGATTAAATTCACCCCTCCACTTT. Translation: CASSYSHGLNSPLHF.

The chain has TRBV5-4 and TRBJ2-2; TRBD2 agrees at 9 bases. The length of the CDR3 is 17 residues. The V gene end was trimmed by 4 bases and the J gene end by 2 bases; junction bases not matched to a gene: 9. Germline V gene sequence: CDR1 SGHNT, CDR2 YYREEE (reference sequence). In DNA, the CDR3 is TGTGCCAGCAGCCCCCTGGGTAGCGGGAGTAACACCGGGGAGCTGTTTTTT. Protein: CASSPLGSGSNTGELFF.

The chain employs TRBV7-2 and TRBJ2-1, with 7 bases identical to TRBD1. The trim removed 2 bases at V and 15 bases at J, leaving 7 bases unmatched. The V gene's germline CDR1 is SGHTA and CDR2 FQGNSA. The CDR3 is 12 residues long. The CDR3: CASSLPGQSRFF. The CDR3 DNA reads as TGTGCCAGCAGCTTACCGGGACAGTCTAGGTTCTTC.

The V call is TRBV9, the J call TRBJ2-3; D is uncertain. Germline CDR1 SGDLS, CDR2 YYNGEE. CDR3 size: 12 residues. The germline V and J ends were trimmed by 0 bases and 6 bases, with 5 bases remaining between them. The CDR3 reads CASSVDSDTQYF. DNA of the CDR3: TGTGCCAGCAGCGTAGACTCGGATACGCAGTATTTT. Full variable domain (outside the CDR3, taken from reference TRBV9 and TRBJ2-3): DSGVTQTPKHLITATGQRVTLRCSPRSGDLSVYWYQQSLDQGLQFLIQYYNGEERAKGNILERFSAQQFPDLHSELNLSSLELGDSALYFCASSVDSDTQYFGPGTRLTVL.

V gene TRBV11-2 combines with J gene TRBJ2-5, with D unresolved. The CDR3 has 13 residues. The germline V and J ends were trimmed by 5 bases and 2 bases, with 9 bases remaining between them. Germline CDR1 reads SGHAT; CDR2 reads FQNNGV. CDR3 in amino acids: CASSKVPQETQYF. DNA of the CDR3: TGTGCCAGCAGCAAGGTTCCGCAAGAGACCCAGTACTTC. The whole variable domain, filled in from reference TRBV11-2 and TRBJ2-5, reads EAGVAQSPRYKIIEKRQSVAFWCNPISGHATLYWYQQILGQGPKLLIQFQNNGVVDDSQLPKDRFSAERLKGVDSTLKIQPAKLEDSAVYLCASSKVPQETQYFGPGTRLLVL.

J is TRBJ2-2 and V is TRBV21-1; the DNA was not used to check the table's D call, TRBD1. TRBV21-1 is noted as a pseudogene. The CDR3 covers 15 residues. Written as DNA, the CDR3 is TGTGCCAGCAGCACCGGACAGGAGAACACCGGGGAGCTGTTTTTT. As protein: CASSTGQENTGELFF.

As concerns this clone: The junction departs from germline at one end; a sequencing error may be responsible. The chain carries TRBV7-7 and TRBJ2-2; unclear D gene. This CDR3 contains 14 residues. CDR1 and CDR2 from the germline V gene are SSHAT and FNYEAQ (reference sequence). CDR3 in DNA: TGTGCTAGCAGCCTCGGGCCCGGAGAGGGGGAGCTGTTTTTT. It encodes CASSLGPGEGELFF.

The chain combines TRBV6-1 with TRBJ1-5; no clear D gene. Trimming took off 7 bases at V and 0 bases at J, with 10 bases between the two ends. Germline CDR1 and CDR2: MNHNS and SASEGT. The CDR3 runs to 14 residues. The CDR3 DNA is TGTGCCAGCACTGAGCTGTATAGCAATCAGCCCCAGCATTTT. It specifies CASTELYSNQPQHF.

Of note for this clone: Other DNA sequences in the same sample also yield this CDR3. The rearrangement uses TRBV2 and TRBJ1-2; D gene unclear. V was trimmed by 2 bases and J by 0 bases, leaving 7 bases between them. CDR3 length equals 14 residues. The germline V gene encodes CDR1 SNHLY and CDR2 FYNNEI. CDR3 nucleotide sequence: TGTGCCAGCAGTGAACAAGATTCTAACTATGGCTACACCTTC. Translated: CASSEQDSNYGYTF.

This clone appeared a few times. This chain joins TRBV2 and TRBJ1-5, with no clear D. Trimming stripped 4 bases from V and 10 bases from J, with 11 bases between. The CDR3 has 12 amino acids. Germline CDR1 reads SNHLY; CDR2 reads FYNNEI. The CDR3 DNA reads TGTGCCAGCAGTGGGCTCGGAGGCCCCCAGCATTTT. Protein: CASSGLGGPQHF. Filled out from reference TRBV2 and TRBJ1-5, the complete variable domain reads EPEVTQTPSHQVTQMGQEVILRCVPISNHLYFYWYRQILGQKVEFLVSFYNNEISEKSEIFDDQFSVERPDGSNFTLKIRSTKLEDSAMYFCASSGLGGPQHFGDGTRLSIL.

The chain employs TRBV2 and TRBJ1-3; TRBD1 matches 10 bases. Germline CDR1 is SNHLY and CDR2 is FYNNEI. After removal of 5 bases from V and 4 bases from J, the junction contained 8 bases not matched to a gene. CDR3 size: 16 residues. CDR3 in DNA: TGTGCCAGCAGTTTAGAGGACAGGGGGGTCGGAAACACCATATATTTT. This sequence encodes CASSLEDRGVGNTIYF.

This chain joins TRBV28 and TRBJ1-1; 8 nucleotides agree with TRBD1. Germline CDR1 reads MDHEN; CDR2 reads SYDVKM. Losses at the gene ends were 2 bases for V and 4 bases for J; bases not matched to a gene: 9. The CDR3 has 16 amino acids. The CDR3 reads CASSLGQGASSTEAFF. CDR3 nucleotides: TGTGCCAGCAGTTTAGGGCAGGGGGCTTCTAGCACTGAAGCTTTCTTT. Complete variable domain (other parts from reference TRBV28 and TRBJ1-1): DVKVTQSSRYLVKRTGEKVFLECVQDMDHENMFWYRQDPGLGLRLIYFSYDVKMKEKGDIPEGYSVSREKKERFSLILESASTNQTSMYLCASSLGQGASSTEAFFGQGTRLTVV.

The rearrangement joins TRBV19 to TRBJ2-7, with D unclear. Germline V lookup: CDR1 LNHDA, CDR2 SQIVND (reference sequence). This CDR3 contains 13 residues. Between the trimmed V and J ends, which lost 5 bases and 4 bases, there was a span of 12 bases. CDR3 nucleotide sequence: TGTGCCAGTAGTCAGGAACTCCTTTACGAGCAGTACTTC. The encoded protein is CASSQELLYEQYF.

DNA of the CDR3: TGCGCCAGCAGCCAACCCGGTTGGACCGGGGAGCTGTTTTTT. Translation gives CASSQPGWTGELFF. V is TRBV4-1 and J is TRBJ2-2, with D uncertain. V was shortened by 2 bases and J by 5 bases, with 9 bases between the two germline ends. Germline CDR1 is MGHRA and CDR2 is YSYEKL. The CDR3 covers 14 residues.

The chain recombines TRBV18 with TRBJ2-7; tentative D call: TRBD1 (6 bases). Trimming took 3 bases from V and 0 from J, leaving 9 bases between them. CDR1 is KGHSH, CDR2 LQKENI, per germline. CDR3 length: 14 amino acids. CDR3 bases: TGTGCCAGCTCACCTTGGACAGACTCCTACGAGCAGTACTTC. It codes for CASSPWTDSYEQYF.

The chain is built from TRBV2 and TRBJ1-5, with D unresolved. Germline V gene sequence: CDR1 SNHLY, CDR2 FYNNEI. CDR3 length: 16 amino acids. V was pared by 2 bases and J by 6 bases, with 17 bases between. This chain's CDR3 is CASSEPNPGGVQPQHF. As DNA, the CDR3 is TGTGCCAGCAGTGAACCCAACCCTGGCGGTGTTCAGCCCCAGCATTTT. The complete variable domain, with remaining parts taken from reference TRBV2 and TRBJ1-5, reads EPEVTQTPSHQVTQMGQEVILRCVPISNHLYFYWYRQILGQKVEFLVSFYNNEISEKSEIFDDQFSVERPDGSNFTLKIRSTKLEDSAMYFCASSEPNPGGVQPQHFGDGTRLSIL.

V gene TRBV11-2 combines with J gene TRBJ2-1; 9 bases fit TRBD2. V was clipped by 3 bases and J by 5 bases; unmatched bases: 2. CDR1 is SGHAT, CDR2 FQNNGV, per germline. The CDR3 consists of 14 residues. The CDR3 loop is CASSFQRGDNEQFF. Here the CDR3 DNA reads TGTGCCAGCAGCTTCCAGCGGGGGGACAATGAGCAGTTCTTC.